This TCR beta chain was retrieved from a study of blood T cell repertoires in COVID-19. Study-wide background: The origin of the acute and convalescent COVID-19 samples was the United States, Italy and Spain. The analysed material was cDNA or gDNA that came from T cells, B-cell-depleted T cells, or PBMCs.

The CDR3 covers 15 residues. J gave up 4 bases and V 5 bases, and 4 bases lay outside the gene matches. Germline assignment: CDR1 WNHNN and CDR2 SYGVQD (reference sequence). This clone showed up just a few times. Using immunoSEQ multiplex PCR, the repertoire was profiled, and TCRdb retains in-frame clones only, with some absent. The repertoire has some 350,000 clones, roughly nine tenths of them found once; the top ten carry about 1%. Adults between about 18 and 89 years of age took part from under 30 US areas. Donors of Cohort 3 who recovered were those that had two negative PCRs, clearance, or symptom resolution.

The chain joins TRBV10-1 to TRBJ2-5; TRBD2 matches 13 bases. The sequence was obtained from a man aged 18 to 35 who had recovered from COVID-19. Sequenced sample: PBMCs or T cells enriched from blood (not recorded which). The CDR3 is CASSSGTSGTETQYF. The CDR3 DNA reads TGCGCCAGCAGTAGCGGGACTAGCGGGACAGAGACCCAGTACTTC.